This TCR beta chain was observed in a study of OX40 agonist ivuxolimab in advanced cancers. Overall study context: Every 2 weeks, ivuxolimab was infused into the patients intravenously at between 0.01 and 10 mg/kg.

This CDR3 contains 16 residues. Trimming cost V 1 base and J 2 bases; bases outside gene matches: 5. The germline CDR1 and CDR2 sequences are LGHNA and YNFKEQ. Clones were read by immunoSEQ multiplex PCR, and TCRdb kept only the in-frame ones, dropping some. The table lists tens of thousands of clones, approximately 84% of them singletons. Study findings and constraints: In the 0.1 to 3.0 mg/kg range, CD4+ and CD8+ blood T cells had expanded clonally by week 6. Low normalized T-cell clonal expansion was additionally recorded for some nonresponders.

Notes on this clone: Its antigen remains unknown.

The chain uses TRBV4-2 and TRBJ1-5; 7 nucleotides line up with TRBD1. Material: CD4+ or CD8+ T cells sorted from blood, obtained in a trial of the OX40 agonist ivuxolimab. The sequence derives from an adult with an advanced solid tumor such as melanoma, head and neck, liver or kidney cancer. The CDR3 sequence: CASSQGTGTGNQPQHF. The CDR3 bases are TGTGCCAGCAGCCAAGGAACCGGGACAGGCAATCAGCCCCAGCATTTT.